Each of the 28 T cell receptor beta chains below was sequenced from the same sample in a study of graft-versus-host responses after intestinal transplantation. Here immunoSEQ multiplex PCR was the method, and the copy in TCRdb shows in-frame clones only, minus some. This sample yields about 85,000 clones, of which around 86% are seen a single time; about 18% belongs to the top ten. What these receptors recognize is not known. The starting material was unstimulated CD8+ T cells sorted from spleen or lymph node cells, obtained before intestinal transplant. The receptors stem from a human donor who received an intestinal transplant.

This chain connects TRBV7-9 to TRBJ2-7; the match to TRBD2 covers 12 bases. After removal of 2 bases from V and 0 bases from J, the junction contained 8 bases not matched to a gene. Per germline, CDR1 SEHNR and CDR2 FQNEAQ (reference sequence). This CDR3 region has 18 residues. CDR3 in DNA: TGTGCCAGCAGCTTAACTAGCGGGGGGCGGAGGATCTCCTACGAGCAGTACTTC. Translated: CASSLTSGGRRISYEQYF.

The genes are TRBV5-6 and TRBJ1-1, with D tentatively TRBD1 (6 bases). The V gene lost 1 base and the J gene lost 3 bases, with 10 bases spanning the gap. Germline V gene data show CDR1 as SGHDT and CDR2 as YYEEEE. This CDR3 is 14 amino acids long. CDR3 sequence (DNA): TGTGCCAGCAGCTTGCAGGGGACGGACACTGAAGCTTTCTTT. Translating gives CASSLQGTDTEAFF.

This clone was found once. This chain connects TRBV4-1 to TRBJ1-6; D is ambiguous. Germline CDR1 is MGHRA and CDR2 is YSYEKL. This CDR3 comprises 15 residues. V dropped 1 base and J dropped 13 bases, with 17 bases sitting between them. The CDR3 spells CASSQAETSGPPLHF. The DNA for the CDR3 is TGCGCCAGCAGCCAAGCGGAGACCAGTGGGCCTCCCCTCCACTTT.

This chain connects TRBV7-2 to TRBJ2-3; D is unresolved. Per germline, CDR1 SGHTA and CDR2 FQGNSA. V shed 5 bases and J shed 0 bases, with 12 bases lying between them. The CDR3 spans 15 residues. The CDR3 coding sequence is TGTGCCAGCAGCGGATGGGCGGCTAGCACAGATACGCAGTATTTT. It specifies CASSGWAASTDTQYF.

The chain couples TRBV29-1 to TRBJ1-1, with TRBD1 as a possible D gene (5 bases). This CDR3 has 14 residues. Deletions cut 6 bases from V and 5 bases from J, with 19 bases between. From germline, CDR1 is SQVTM and CDR2 ANQGSEA. CDR3 DNA: TGCAGCGTAATAGTCAGGGTGATGGGGACTGAAGCTTTCTTT. Translating gives CSVIVRVMGTEAFF.

For the CDR3, the DNA is TGTGCCAGCAGCCCGGGGACTAGCACAGATACGCAGTATTTT. Protein sequence: CASSPGTSTDTQYF. This chain joins TRBV4-2 and TRBJ2-3; D possibly corresponds to TRBD2 (6 bases). This CDR3 comprises 14 residues. V was trimmed by 4 bases and J by 0 bases, leaving 8 bases between them. In germline, CDR1 is LGHNA, CDR2 YNFKEQ.

The chain couples TRBV11-2 to TRBJ2-2; D is perhaps TRBD1 or TRBD2 (5 bases each). The germline gives CDR1 SGHAT, CDR2 FQNNGV. V was shortened by 2 bases and J by 4 bases, with 8 bases between the two germline ends. This CDR3 has 14 amino acids. The CDR3: CASSLLGTTGELFF. CDR3 DNA: TGTGCCAGCAGCTTATTAGGGACCACCGGGGAGCTGTTTTTT.

This clone has only a few counts. V usage is TRBV5-6 and J usage is TRBJ2-7; 8 bases agree with TRBD2. V lost 7 bases to trimming and J lost 1 base; unmatched junction nucleotides: 13. Per germline, CDR1 SGHDT and CDR2 YYEEEE. The CDR3 length is 16 residues. The CDR3 is CASSREGGSSSYEQYF. CDR3 DNA sequence: TGTGCCAGCTCCCGGGAGGGGGGGTCATCATCCTACGAGCAGTACTTC.

The chain carries TRBV5-1 and TRBJ2-5; perhaps TRBD2 as D (6 bases). With 0 bases removed from V and 4 bases from J, the gap between germline ends came to 10 bases. This CDR3 comprises 14 residues. Germline V gene sequence: CDR1 SGHRS, CDR2 YFSETQ. The CDR3 is CASSLGGSGETQYF. CDR3 nucleotides: TGCGCCAGCAGCTTGGGAGGTAGCGGAGAGACCCAGTACTTC.

This rearrangement joins TRBV28 to TRBJ2-3; 7 bases are shared with TRBD2. V was pared by 7 bases and J by 2 bases, with 9 bases of the junction left unmatched. CDR1 is MDHEN and CDR2 is SYDVKM in the germline V gene. This CDR3 is 15 amino acids long. The CDR3 bases are TGTGCCAGCAATCTAGCGGAACTCTTCACAGATACGCAGTATTTT. Its protein is CASNLAELFTDTQYF.

The V call is TRBV6-6, the J call TRBJ1-4; D is ambiguous. The CDR3 totals 14 residues. Looked up from germline, CDR1 is MNHNY and CDR2 is SVGAGI (reference sequence). V was trimmed by 6 bases and J by 0 bases, leaving 8 bases between them. The CDR3 loop is CASSLLATNEKLFF. The CDR3 bases are TGTGCCAGCAGCTTGCTTGCAACTAATGAAAAACTGTTTTTT.

A single count supports this clone. The J gene is TRBJ2-7, the V gene TRBV4-1; D ambiguous. Germline CDR1 and CDR2: MGHRA and YSYEKL. The V and J ends lost 4 bases and 5 bases respectively, with 12 bases between them. The length of the CDR3 is 13 residues. The CDR3 region is CASSPPGSDEQYF. CDR3 nucleotides: TGCGCCAGCAGCCCCCCCGGGTCGGACGAGCAGTACTTC.

The V and J genes are TRBV6-1 and TRBJ2-7; possibly TRBD1 for D (5 bases). The CDR3 consists of 13 residues. Trimming pared 3 bases from V and 3 bases from J, leaving 9 bases between. Per the germline V gene, CDR1 is MNHNS and CDR2 is SASEGT. The CDR3 loop reads CASSEWGSYEQYF. The CDR3 bases are TGTGCCAGCAGTGAGTGGGGCAGCTACGAGCAGTACTTC.

This rearrangement joins TRBV12-5 to TRBJ2-1; 7 bases agree with TRBD1. The CDR3 loop spans 15 amino acids. The J segment lost 5 bases and the V segment lost 6 bases, leaving 10 bases of the junction unmatched. Germline CDR1 is LGHNT and CDR2 is FRNRAP. This CDR3 reads CASGPQLGTDNEQFF. The CDR3 DNA reads TGTGCTAGTGGACCCCAGCTCGGGACAGACAATGAGCAGTTCTTC. The full variable domain, with the rest looked up from reference TRBV12-5 and TRBJ2-1, is DARVTQTPRHKVTEMGQEVTMRCQPILGHNTVFWYRQTMMQGLELLAYFRNRAPLDDSGMPKDRFSAEMPDATLATLKIQPSEPRDSAVYFCASGPQLGTDNEQFFGPGTRLTVL.

The chain employs TRBV6-1 and TRBJ2-4; D remains unclear. CDR3 length: 17 residues. V shed 2 bases and J shed 8 bases, with 22 bases lying between them. Per germline, CDR1 MNHNS and CDR2 SASEGT. The CDR3 nucleotides are TGTGCCAGCAGTGAAAACAATAGGTTCATTCCTATGGACATTCAGTACTTC. Its translation: CASSENNRFIPMDIQYF.

This rearrangement joins TRBV5-6 to TRBJ1-4, with TRBD1 matching 9 bases. J gave up 7 bases and V 4 bases, and 14 bases lay outside the gene matches. CDR3 length equals 17 residues. Per germline, CDR1 SGHDT and CDR2 YYEEEE. Here the CDR3 reads CASSPLGADRGSEKLFF. CDR3 sequence (DNA): TGTGCCAGCAGCCCCCTCGGTGCGGACAGGGGAAGTGAAAAACTGTTTTTT.

The rearrangement uses TRBV9 and TRBJ2-5; TRBD1 or TRBD2 may be the D gene (5 bases each). The germline V and J ends were trimmed by 1 base and 9 bases, with 13 bases remaining between them. The CDR3 consists of 13 residues. Germline V lookup: CDR1 SGDLS, CDR2 YYNGEE. The CDR3 sequence: CASSVKRGGSQYF. In DNA, the CDR3 is TGTGCCAGCAGCGTAAAACGGGGCGGGTCCCAGTACTTC.

The chain links TRBV5-1 to TRBJ1-1; a weak D match, TRBD1 (6 bases). Per germline, CDR1 SGHRS and CDR2 YFSETQ. The CDR3 totals 13 residues. The CDR3 DNA follows: TGCGCTTCCCGGGGGACATCGTGGGCTGAAGCTTTCTTT. Protein product: CASRGTSWAEAFF.

The V and J genes are TRBV6-5 and TRBJ1-4, with TRBD1 matching 9 bases. This CDR3 region has 16 residues. Germline V lookup: CDR1 MNHEY, CDR2 SVGAGI. V shed 0 bases and J 5 bases; nucleotides not matched to a gene: 4. CDR3 in DNA: TGTGCCAGCAGTTACTCGGGACAGGGAGGCAATGAAAAACTGTTTTTT. Translating gives CASSYSGQGGNEKLFF.

This chain links TRBV6-1 with TRBJ2-5; 8 bases are shared with TRBD1. Judging by the DNA end, TRBJ2-7 fits better; the J call may be wrong. CDR3 size: 14 residues. The germline CDR1 and CDR2 sequences are MNHNS and SASEGT. CDR3 in amino acids: CASSAGQGVDEQYF. The CDR3 nucleotides read TGTGCCAGCAGTGCAGGACAGGGAGTCGACGAGCAGTACTTC.

V and J are TRBV6-1 and TRBJ2-7; no reliable D call. Germline CDR1 reads MNHNS; CDR2 reads SASEGT. Trimming took off 5 bases at V and 2 bases at J, with 13 bases between the two ends. The CDR3 has 14 amino acids. CDR3 residues: CASSSPTETYEQYF. The DNA of the CDR3 is TGTGCCAGCAGTTCCCCTACCGAGACCTACGAGCAGTACTTC.

This clone was observed once. The chain employs TRBV29-1 and TRBJ2-1; TRBD2 matches 9 bases. J lost 5 bases, V lost 5 bases, and 7 bases had no gene match. Germline lookup yields CDR1 SQVTM and CDR2 ANQGSEA. CDR3 length: 14 amino acids. The chain's CDR3 is CSVIPGLANNEQFF. CDR3 DNA: TGCAGCGTTATTCCGGGACTAGCCAACAATGAGCAGTTCTTC.

The rearrangement uses TRBV30 and TRBJ1-2, with D unclear. Germline V lookup: CDR1 GTSNPN, CDR2 SVGIG (reference sequence). Deletions cut 2 bases from V and 1 base from J, with 5 bases between. The CDR3 length is 12 residues. This CDR3 reads CAWSLSNYGYTF. The CDR3 nucleotides are TGTGCCTGGAGTCTCAGTAACTATGGCTACACCTTC.

This clone was observed once. The chain employs TRBV7-2 and TRBJ2-7; D is perhaps TRBD1 or TRBD2 (5 bases each). Trimming left V 4 bases short and J 2 bases short, with 9 bases between. The CDR3 sequence is 13 residues long. CDR1 is SGHTA and CDR2 is FQGNSA in the germline V gene. The CDR3 sequence is CASSWDRAYEQYF. The CDR3 bases are TGTGCCAGCAGCTGGGACCGGGCCTACGAGCAGTACTTC.

This clone has only a few counts. The rearrangement uses TRBV9 and TRBJ2-5; D could derive from TRBD1 or TRBD2 (6 bases each). Germline V lookup: CDR1 SGDLS, CDR2 YYNGEE. Deletions cut 4 bases from V and 3 bases from J, with 13 bases between. The CDR3 is 14 amino acids. This chain's CDR3 is CASSPWGAEETQYF. The CDR3 DNA reads TGTGCCAGCAGCCCCTGGGGGGCGGAAGAGACCCAGTACTTC.

The genes are TRBV5-6 and TRBJ2-7, with 10 bases aligning to TRBD1. With 1 base clipped from V and 5 bases from J, the junction kept 3 bases outside the gene matches. The CDR3 runs 14 residues. In germline, CDR1 is SGHDT, CDR2 YYEEEE. Written as DNA, the CDR3 is TGTGCCAGCAGCTTGTGGGACAGGGGTCACGAGCAGTACTTC. Its translation is CASSLWDRGHEQYF.

V and J are TRBV29-1 and TRBJ2-7, with 8 bases that match TRBD2. Germline lookup yields CDR1 SQVTM and CDR2 ANQGSEA. The V and J ends lost 5 bases and 0 bases, in that order; junction bases with no gene match: 3. This CDR3 has 13 amino acids. As DNA, the CDR3 is TGCAGCGTTATAGCGGGGCCCTCCTACGAGCAGTACTTC. Translated, it gives CSVIAGPSYEQYF.

As DNA, the CDR3 is TGTGCCAGCAGCCCCAGGGGGGGCACTGAAGCTTTCTTT. Protein product: CASSPRGGTEAFF. This chain uses TRBV28 with TRBJ1-1, with 7 nucleotides matching TRBD1. Germline V gene data show CDR1 as MDHEN and CDR2 as SYDVKM. After removal of 6 bases from V and 4 bases from J, the junction contained 5 bases not matched to a gene. This CDR3 spans 13 amino acids.